This section outlines one T cell receptor (beta chain) sequence together with its context. The antigen remains unidentified. This sample was taken from a study of cytomegalovirus exposure and HLA in healthy donors. Whole-study context: Early released data comprised around 85 million unique TCRs from HLA-typed donors.

The PCR was carried out with 60 Vbeta primers and 13 Jbeta primers. Some clones are missing from TCRdb's copy, which holds only in-frame ones; the method was immunoSEQ multiplex PCR. The sample lists fewer than 150,000 clones, around 81% occurring once. The length of the CDR3 is 15 residues. Germline CDR1 reads SGHTA; CDR2 reads FQGNSA. The trim removed 5 bases at V and 1 base at J, leaving 2 bases unmatched. Findings and limits, study-wide: In a later analysis, the majority of CMV-associated beta chains seemingly showed HLA restriction.

This clonotype was sampled from a male donor in good health and CMV-seronegative. Sample: PBMCs. The V gene is TRBV7-2, the J gene TRBJ2-2; TRBD2 aligns across 9 bases. CDR3 residues: CASSLSGGNTGELFF. The CDR3 DNA is TGTGCCAGCAGCCTTAGCGGGGGGAACACCGGGGAGCTGTTTTTT.